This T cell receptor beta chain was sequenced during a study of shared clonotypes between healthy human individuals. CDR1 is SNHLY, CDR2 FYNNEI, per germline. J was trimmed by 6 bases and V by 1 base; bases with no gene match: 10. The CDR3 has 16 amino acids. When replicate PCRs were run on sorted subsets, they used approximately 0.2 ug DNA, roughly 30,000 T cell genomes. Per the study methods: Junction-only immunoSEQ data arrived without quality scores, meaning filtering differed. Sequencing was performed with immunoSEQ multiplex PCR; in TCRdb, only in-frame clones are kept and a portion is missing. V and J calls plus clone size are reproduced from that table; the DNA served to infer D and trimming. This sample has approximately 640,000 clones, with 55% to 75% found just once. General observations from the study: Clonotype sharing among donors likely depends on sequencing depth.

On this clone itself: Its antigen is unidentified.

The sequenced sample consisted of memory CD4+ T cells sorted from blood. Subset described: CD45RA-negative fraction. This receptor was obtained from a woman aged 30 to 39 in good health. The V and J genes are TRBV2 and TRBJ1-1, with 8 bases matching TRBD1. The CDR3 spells CASSEGAGGRGAEAFF. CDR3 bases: TGTGCCAGCAGTGAAGGAGCAGGGGGCCGGGGGGCTGAAGCTTTCTTT.